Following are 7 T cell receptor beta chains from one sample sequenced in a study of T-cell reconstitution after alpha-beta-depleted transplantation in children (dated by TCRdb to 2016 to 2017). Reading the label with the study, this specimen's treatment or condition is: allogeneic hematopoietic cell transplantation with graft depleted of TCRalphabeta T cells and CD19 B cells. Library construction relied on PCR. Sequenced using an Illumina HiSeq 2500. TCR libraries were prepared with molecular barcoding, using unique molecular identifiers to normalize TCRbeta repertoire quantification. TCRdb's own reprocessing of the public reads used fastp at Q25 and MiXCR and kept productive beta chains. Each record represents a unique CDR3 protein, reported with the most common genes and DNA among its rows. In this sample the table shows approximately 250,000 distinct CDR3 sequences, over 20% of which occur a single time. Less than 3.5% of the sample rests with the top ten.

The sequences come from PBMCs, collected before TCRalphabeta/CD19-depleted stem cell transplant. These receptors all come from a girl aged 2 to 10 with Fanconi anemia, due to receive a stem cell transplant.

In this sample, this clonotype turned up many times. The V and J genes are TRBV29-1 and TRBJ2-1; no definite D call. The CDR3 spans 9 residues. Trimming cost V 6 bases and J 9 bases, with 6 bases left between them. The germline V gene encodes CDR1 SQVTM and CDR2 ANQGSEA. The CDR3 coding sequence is TGCAGCGTAGGAGTTGAGCAGTTCTTC. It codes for CSVGVEQFF.

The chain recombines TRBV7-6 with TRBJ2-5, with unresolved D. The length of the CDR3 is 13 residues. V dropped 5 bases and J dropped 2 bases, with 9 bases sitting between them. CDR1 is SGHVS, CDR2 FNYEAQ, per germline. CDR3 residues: CASSQDWQETQYF. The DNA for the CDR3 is TGTGCCAGCAGCCAAGACTGGCAAGAGACCCAGTACTTC.

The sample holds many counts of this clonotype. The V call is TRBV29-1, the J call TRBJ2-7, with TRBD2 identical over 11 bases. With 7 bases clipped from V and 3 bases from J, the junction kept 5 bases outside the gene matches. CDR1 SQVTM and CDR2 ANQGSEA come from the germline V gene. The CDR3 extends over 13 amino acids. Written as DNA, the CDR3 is TGCAGCGGGGGACTAGCGGAGAACTACGAGCAGTACTTC. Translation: CSGGLAENYEQYF.

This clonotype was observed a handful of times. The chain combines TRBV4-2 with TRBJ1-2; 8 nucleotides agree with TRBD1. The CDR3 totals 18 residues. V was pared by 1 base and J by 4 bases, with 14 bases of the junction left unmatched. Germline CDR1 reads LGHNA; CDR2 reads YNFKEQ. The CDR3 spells CASSQARIGTGDFYGYTF. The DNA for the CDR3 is TGTGCCAGCAGCCAAGCTCGTATTGGGACAGGCGATTTCTATGGCTACACCTTC.

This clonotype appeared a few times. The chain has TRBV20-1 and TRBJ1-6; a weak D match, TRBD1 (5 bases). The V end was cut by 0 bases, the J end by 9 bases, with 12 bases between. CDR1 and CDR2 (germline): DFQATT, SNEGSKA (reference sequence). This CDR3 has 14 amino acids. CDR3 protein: CSARDQGPLSPLHF. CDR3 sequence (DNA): TGCAGTGCTAGAGATCAGGGCCCACTTTCACCCCTCCACTTT.

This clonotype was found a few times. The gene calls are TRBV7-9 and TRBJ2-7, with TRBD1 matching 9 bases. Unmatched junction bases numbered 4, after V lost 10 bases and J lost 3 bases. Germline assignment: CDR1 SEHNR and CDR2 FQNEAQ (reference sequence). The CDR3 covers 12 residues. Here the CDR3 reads CAIRDRVYEQYF. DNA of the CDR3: TGTGCCATCCGGGACAGGGTCTACGAGCAGTACTTC.

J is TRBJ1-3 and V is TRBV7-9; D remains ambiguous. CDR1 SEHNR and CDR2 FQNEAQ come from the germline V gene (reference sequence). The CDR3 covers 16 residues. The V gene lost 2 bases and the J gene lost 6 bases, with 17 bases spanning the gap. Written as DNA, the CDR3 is TGTGCCAGCAGCTTAAGTTTGACAACCTGGGAAAACACCATATATTTT. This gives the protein CASSLSLTTWENTIYF.